The 16 T cell receptor beta chains below were found in one sample sequenced in a study of blood T cell repertoires in COVID-19. Here immunoSEQ multiplex PCR was the method, and the copy in TCRdb shows in-frame clones only, minus some. The repertoire includes 340,000 or so clones, 80% to 90% of them detected once, and around 3% sits in the top ten. Material for sequencing was peripheral blood. Receptors originate from a man aged 25 to 40 with active or convalescent COVID-19.

The chain is built from TRBV15 and TRBJ1-5; possibly TRBD1 for D (6 bases). Germline V gene lookup returns CDR1 LNHNV and CDR2 YYDKDF (reference sequence). This CDR3 region has 13 residues. Trimming pared 3 bases from V and 15 bases from J, leaving 18 bases between. CDR3 sequence (DNA): TGTGCCACCAGCAGGGATCGGGGGGGCACCGGGCATTTT. Translating gives CATSRDRGGTGHF.

The chain is built from TRBV7-2 and TRBJ1-5; D unclear. V lost 2 bases and J 7 bases, leaving 6 bases between the germline ends. Germline V gives CDR1 SGHTA, CDR2 FQGNSA. The CDR3 is made up of 12 amino acids. This CDR3 is CASSLNMQPQHF. In DNA, the CDR3 is TGTGCCAGCAGCTTAAATATGCAGCCCCAGCATTTT.

This sequence joins TRBV12-2 and TRBJ2-7; no DNA check was done on the table's D call, TRBD2. TRBV12-2 is tagged as a pseudogene. The CDR3 length is 11 residues. Here the CDR3 reads CASRLLLEQYF. DNA for the CDR3: TGTGCAAGTCGCTTACTACTCGAGCAGTACTTC.

This chain connects TRBV27 to TRBJ2-7; TRBD2 aligns across 12 bases. Germline V gene sequence: CDR1 MNHEY, CDR2 SMNVEV (reference sequence). The CDR3 is 15 amino acids. The V and J ends lost 6 bases and 4 bases, in that order; junction bases with no gene match: 7. CDR3 region: CASRHLTSGGYEQYF. The DNA for the CDR3 is TGTGCCAGCAGACACCTGACTAGCGGGGGATACGAGCAGTACTTC.

The rearrangement links TRBV28 to TRBJ2-1; 11 bases align to TRBD2. V gave up 3 bases and J gave up 10 bases; unmatched junction bases: 5. This CDR3 spans 14 amino acids. The germline V gene has CDR1 MDHEN and CDR2 SYDVKM. The CDR3 DNA reads TGTGCCAGCAGTTTTAGCGGGAGGGCCAGGGAGCAGTTCTTC. This sequence encodes CASSFSGRAREQFF.

Worth noting for this clone: One end of the junction is discordant with germline, which a read error may explain. CDR3 nucleotide sequence: TGTGCCAGCAGTTACCGACAGGGACCTGAGGAAAGACTGTTTTTT. Protein: CASSYRQGPEERLFF. The chain combines TRBV6-5 with TRBJ1-4, with 7 bases fitting TRBD1. Germline CDR1 reads MNHEY; CDR2 reads SVGAGI. The CDR3 totals 15 residues.

Only a few counts were recorded for this clone. V gene TRBV6-1 combines with J gene TRBJ2-3; weak D call: TRBD2 (7 bases). The CDR3 runs 15 residues. V was clipped by 2 bases and J by 5 bases, with 14 bases between them. The germline CDR1 and CDR2 sequences are MNHNS and SASEGT. The CDR3 DNA follows: TGTGCCAGCAGTGAAATAGGGGGGGCCGTAGATACGCAGTATTTT. Protein product: CASSEIGGAVDTQYF.

The rearrangement uses TRBV4-1 and TRBJ2-3, with D tentatively TRBD2 (5 bases). Germline V CDR1 and CDR2: MGHRA, YSYEKL. V was trimmed by 4 bases and J by 14 bases, leaving 16 bases between them. CDR3 length: 12 amino acids. The CDR3 reads CASSPGLSLLYF. The CDR3 DNA reads as TGCGCCAGCAGCCCCGGACTTTCCCTCTTGTATTTT.

The chain recombines TRBV7-9 with TRBJ2-5, with a weak D call TRBD2 (5 bases). V lost 9 bases to trimming and J lost 2 bases, with 13 bases between them. This CDR3 has 13 residues. CDR1 and CDR2 from the germline V gene are SEHNR and FQNEAQ (reference sequence). The DNA for the CDR3 is TGTGCCAGTTCGTGGACTGGGCAAGAGACCCAGTACTTC. As protein: CASSWTGQETQYF. The entire variable domain, with the rest obtained from reference TRBV7-9 and TRBJ2-5, is as follows: DTGVSQNPRHKITKRGQNVTFRCDPISEHNRLYWYRQTLGQGPEFLTYFQNEAQLEKSRLLSDRFSAERPKGSFSTLEIQRTEQGDSAMYLCASSWTGQETQYFGPGTRLLVL.

V is TRBV27 and J is TRBJ1-1, with no clear D. Trimming took 1 base from V and 5 from J, leaving 20 bases between them. This CDR3 contains 17 residues. Germline CDR1 MNHEY, CDR2 SMNVEV (reference sequence). CDR3 sequence: CASSLFVPWSPETEAFF. The CDR3 coding sequence is TGTGCCAGCAGTTTATTCGTACCTTGGAGCCCTGAAACTGAAGCTTTCTTT.

This clone occurred once. The rearrangement links TRBV24-1 to TRBJ2-1, with a possible D match to TRBD2 (5 bases). From germline, CDR1 is KGHDR and CDR2 SFDVKD. The ends were cut back, 3 bases at V and 4 bases at J, with 12 bases in the middle. CDR3 length: 15 residues. This CDR3 reads CATSDTSGRYNEQFF. The CDR3 DNA reads as TGTGCCACCAGTGATACAAGCGGCAGGTACAATGAGCAGTTCTTC.

The chain couples TRBV6-1 to TRBJ2-1, with D unclear. CDR1 is MNHNS, CDR2 SASEGT, per germline. This CDR3 spans 15 amino acids. Trimming took 2 bases from V and 4 from J, leaving 12 bases between them. The CDR3 region is CASSESPTVYNEQFF. CDR3 nucleotide sequence: TGTGCCAGCAGTGAAAGTCCAACGGTGTACAATGAGCAGTTCTTC.

The V and J genes are TRBV7-2 and TRBJ2-7; tentatively, D is TRBD1 (6 bases). The germline V gene encodes CDR1 SGHTA and CDR2 FQGNSA. The CDR3 loop spans 18 amino acids. Trimming pared 1 base from V and 0 bases from J, leaving 19 bases between. The CDR3 spells CASSLGFRRGSSSYEQYF. The CDR3 DNA reads as TGTGCCAGCAGCTTAGGCTTCCGCAGGGGTTCAAGCTCCTACGAGCAGTACTTC.

This chain joins TRBV4-1 and TRBJ1-6; 10 nucleotides agree with TRBD1. Germline lookup yields CDR1 MGHRA and CDR2 YSYEKL. With V trimmed by 4 bases and J by 9 bases, 6 bases remained unmatched. The CDR3 extends over 15 amino acids. In DNA, the CDR3 is TGCGCCAGCAGCCCAGGGGACAGGGGCCTTTCACCCCTCCACTTT. This encodes CASSPGDRGLSPLHF.

V and J are TRBV2 and TRBJ1-4; D remains unclear. The germline V and J ends were trimmed by 5 bases and 2 bases, with 12 bases remaining between them. This CDR3 contains 15 residues. Germline-derived CDR1 and CDR2 are SNHLY and FYNNEI. CDR3 in DNA: TGTGCCAGCAGTTTGATGAGGAGGACTAATGAAAAACTGTTTTTT. Protein product: CASSLMRRTNEKLFF.

The rearrangement joins TRBV7-3 to TRBJ2-1, with D possibly matching TRBD2 (5 bases). The CDR3 is 14 residues long. Germline V gives CDR1 SGHTA, CDR2 FQGTGA. Trimming took off 2 bases at V and 4 bases at J, with 9 bases between the two ends. The CDR3 nucleotides are TGTGCCAGCAGCTTAGTAGGACTTTACAATGAGCAGTTCTTC. It yields the protein CASSLVGLYNEQFF. Drawing the rest from reference TRBV7-3 and TRBJ2-1, the complete variable domain is GAGVSQTPSNKVTEKGKYVELRCDPISGHTALYWYRQSLGQGPEFLIYFQGTGAADDSGLPNDRFFAVRPEGSVSTLKIQRTERGDSAVYLCASSLVGLYNEQFFGPGTRLTVL.